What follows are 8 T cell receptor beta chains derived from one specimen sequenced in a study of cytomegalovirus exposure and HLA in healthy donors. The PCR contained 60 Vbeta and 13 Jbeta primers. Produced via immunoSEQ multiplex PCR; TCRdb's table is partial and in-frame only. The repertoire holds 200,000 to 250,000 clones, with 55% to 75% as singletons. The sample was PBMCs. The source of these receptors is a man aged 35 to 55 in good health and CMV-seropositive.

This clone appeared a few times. The CDR3 DNA reads TGTGCCAGCAGCCAAGGGGAGGGGAAGGCTGAAGCTTTCTTT. It specifies CASSQGEGKAEAFF. The chain has TRBV4-2 and TRBJ1-1; TRBD1 is a possible D gene (5 bases). The CDR3 sequence is 14 residues long. Trimming stripped 1 base from V and 6 bases from J, with 12 bases between. CDR1 and CDR2 (germline): LGHNA, YNFKEQ.

CDR3 nucleotides: TGTGCCAGCTCATGGACAGCCTCCTCTGGAAACACCATATATTTT. This translates into CASSWTASSGNTIYF. The J gene is TRBJ1-3, the V gene TRBV18, with D perhaps matching TRBD1 (6 bases). This CDR3 contains 15 residues. V was shortened by 5 bases and J by 0 bases, with 11 bases between the two germline ends. Germline V gene data show CDR1 as KGHSH and CDR2 as LQKENI.

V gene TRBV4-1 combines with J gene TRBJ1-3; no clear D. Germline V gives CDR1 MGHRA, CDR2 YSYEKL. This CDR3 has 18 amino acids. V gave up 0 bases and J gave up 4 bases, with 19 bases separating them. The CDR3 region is CASSQDPSGPAWGNTIYF. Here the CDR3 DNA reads TGCGCCAGCAGCCAAGATCCCTCAGGCCCTGCTTGGGGAAACACCATATATTTT.

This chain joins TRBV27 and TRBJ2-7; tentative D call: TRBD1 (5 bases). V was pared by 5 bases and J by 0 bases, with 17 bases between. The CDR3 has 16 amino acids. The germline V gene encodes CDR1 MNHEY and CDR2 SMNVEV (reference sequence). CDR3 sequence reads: CASSPSAGPRSYEQYF. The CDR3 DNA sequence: TGTGCCAGCAGTCCCTCGGCAGGGCCCCGCTCCTACGAGCAGTACTTC.

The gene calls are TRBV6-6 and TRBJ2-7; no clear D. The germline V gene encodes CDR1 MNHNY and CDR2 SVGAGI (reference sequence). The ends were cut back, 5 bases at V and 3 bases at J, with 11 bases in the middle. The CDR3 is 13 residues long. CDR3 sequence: CASSTAAFYEQYF. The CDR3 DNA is TGTGCCAGCAGTACAGCTGCGTTCTACGAGCAGTACTTC.

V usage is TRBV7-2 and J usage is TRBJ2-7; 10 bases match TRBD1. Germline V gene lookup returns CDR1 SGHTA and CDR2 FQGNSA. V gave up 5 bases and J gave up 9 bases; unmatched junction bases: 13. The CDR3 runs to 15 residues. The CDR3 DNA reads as TGTGCCAGCAGCCGTACCGGGACAGGGGAGATGTGGCAGTACTTC. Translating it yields CASSRTGTGEMWQYF.

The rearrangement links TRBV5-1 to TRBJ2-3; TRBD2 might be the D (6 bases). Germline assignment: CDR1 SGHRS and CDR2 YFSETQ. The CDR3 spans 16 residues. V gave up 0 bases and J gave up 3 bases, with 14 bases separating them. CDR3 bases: TGCGCCAGCAGCTTGGGACTAGAAGTTTGGACAGATACGCAGTATTTT. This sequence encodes CASSLGLEVWTDTQYF.

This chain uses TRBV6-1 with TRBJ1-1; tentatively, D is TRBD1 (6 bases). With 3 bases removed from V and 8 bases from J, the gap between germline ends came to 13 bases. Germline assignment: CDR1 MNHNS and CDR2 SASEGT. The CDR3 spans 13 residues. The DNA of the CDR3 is TGTGCCAGCAGTGACAGGGGACGGGCCGAAGCTTTCTTT. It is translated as CASSDRGRAEAFF.